This T cell receptor (beta chain) is from a study of response to subunit inactivated influenza vaccine. The CDR3 sequence is 14 residues long. Between the trimmed V and J ends, which lost 2 bases and 7 bases, there was a span of 9 bases. Using its own MiXCR run on the RT-PCR reads, TCRdb lists one record per CDR3 protein. The data hold some 480,000 distinct CDR3 sequences, with 11% observed a single time. This clonotype appeared a few times. Its specificity is not known. General study findings and limits: It was suggested by the authors that few new T cells are recruited by each seasonal influenza vaccination.

The sequence was obtained from a man in his fifties who received an inactivated influenza vaccine. The sequencing used PBMCs from blood, collected roughly 48 days after vaccination. V and J are TRBV12-3 or TRBV12-4 and TRBJ1-6, with D hard to call. CDR3: CASSLREKNSPLHF. The CDR3, as DNA: TGTGCCAGCAGTTTACGAGAAAAAAATTCACCCCTCCACTTT.